A selection of T cell receptor beta chains follows, all from one sample in a study of CD8+ T cells in alopecia areata. Clones were read by immunoSEQ multiplex PCR, and TCRdb kept only the in-frame ones, dropping some. Of roughly 40,000 clones detected, around half appear once; the ten largest clones hold under 2%. Sample: CD4+ Tregs sorted from blood. The receptors were sampled from a human donor with alopecia areata. Both conserved end residues are part of each CDR3. The order of the fields is J gene, CDR3 length, D gene, V gene, clone size, CDR3 DNA, CDR3 protein. The D gene is left open where the match is weak. Clone size is not always given. Where it is, it says once, few, many or a class for expanded clones.

J gene: TRBJ2-7
CDR3 length: 14
D gene: -
V gene: TRBV5-1
clone size: -
CDR3 DNA: TGCGCCAGCAGCTTGGGTGCGGGGCCCTACGAGCAGTACTTC
CDR3 protein: CASSLGAGPYEQYF

J gene: TRBJ2-5
CDR3 length: 12
D gene: TRBD1
V gene: TRBV7-8
clone size: -
CDR3 DNA: TGTGCCAGCAGCACATCACAGGGGGCCCAGTACTTC
CDR3 protein: CASSTSQGAQYF

J gene: TRBJ2-5
CDR3 length: 13
D gene: -
V gene: TRBV7-3
clone size: -
CDR3 DNA: TGTGCCAGCAGCCCTGCCCGCCAAGAGACCCAGTACTTC
CDR3 protein: CASSPARQETQYF

J gene: TRBJ2-7
CDR3 length: 15
D gene: TRBD2
V gene: TRBV7-2
clone size: few
CDR3 DNA: TGTGCCAGCAGCTTAGCGAGCGGGAGAGGTCACGAGCAGTACTTC
CDR3 protein: CASSLASGRGHEQYF

J gene: TRBJ2-2
CDR3 length: 14
D gene: -
V gene: TRBV19
clone size: -
CDR3 DNA: TGTGCCAGTAGGGGGACGGCGAACACCGGGGAGCTGTTTTTT
CDR3 protein: CASRGTANTGELFF

J gene: TRBJ1-1
CDR3 length: 14
D gene: TRBD1
V gene: TRBV29-1
clone size: once
CDR3 DNA: TGCAGCGTCGGCTCTTACAGGGGCGGCGCTGAAGCTTTCTTT
CDR3 protein: CSVGSYRGGAEAFF

J gene: TRBJ2-7
CDR3 length: 13
D gene: -
V gene: TRBV4-1
clone size: -
CDR3 DNA: TGCGCCAGCAGCCCGCCCGACAGGTACGAGCAGTGCTTC
CDR3 protein: CASSPPDRYEQCF

J gene: TRBJ1-2
CDR3 length: 13
D gene: TRBD1
V gene: TRBV5-1
clone size: -
CDR3 DNA: TGCGCCAGCAGCTGGGACAGGGGACGAGGCTACACCTTC
CDR3 protein: CASSWDRGRGYTF

J gene: TRBJ2-5
CDR3 length: 16
D gene: TRBD2
V gene: TRBV4-2
clone size: -
CDR3 DNA: TGTGCCAGCAGCCAAGAAGTGACTAGCGGGGGTGAGACCCAGTACTTC
CDR3 protein: CASSQEVTSGGETQYF

J gene: TRBJ1-1
CDR3 length: 13
D gene: TRBD1
V gene: TRBV29-1
clone size: few
CDR3 DNA: TGCAGCGTTCAAGGGGGCGCGGATACTGAAGCTTTCTTT
CDR3 protein: CSVQGGADTEAFF

J gene: TRBJ1-1
CDR3 length: 13
D gene: TRBD1
V gene: TRBV7-2
clone size: once
CDR3 DNA: TGTGCCAGCAGCCGACAGGGTGGAACTGAAGCTTTCTTT
CDR3 protein: CASSRQGGTEAFF

J gene: TRBJ1-2
CDR3 length: 14
D gene: -
V gene: TRBV4-1
clone size: -
CDR3 DNA: TGCGCCAGCAGCCAAGATCGGGGGAGTTATGGCTACACCTTC
CDR3 protein: CASSQDRGSYGYTF

J gene: TRBJ2-1
CDR3 length: 15
D gene: TRBD1
V gene: TRBV7-9
clone size: -
CDR3 DNA: TGTGCCAGCAGCTACCGGGGACAGGGTGGTAATGAGCAGTTCTTC
CDR3 protein: CASSYRGQGGNEQFF

J gene: TRBJ1-1
CDR3 length: 14
D gene: TRBD1
V gene: TRBV7-3
clone size: -
CDR3 DNA: TGTGCCAGCAGCCCGGGACAGCAACCCACTGAAGCTTTCTTT
CDR3 protein: CASSPGQQPTEAFF

J gene: TRBJ2-3
CDR3 length: 11
D gene: -
V gene: TRBV7-9
clone size: -
CDR3 DNA: TGTGCCAGCAGCCTGAGGGATACGCAGTATTTT
CDR3 protein: CASSLRDTQYF

J gene: TRBJ1-2
CDR3 length: 15
D gene: TRBD1
V gene: TRBV27
clone size: -
CDR3 DNA: TGTGCCAGCAGTTTATCCCCGGGACAGAACTATGGCTACACCTTC
CDR3 protein: CASSLSPGQNYGYTF

J gene: TRBJ1-2
CDR3 length: 14
D gene: -
V gene: TRBV7-2
clone size: -
CDR3 DNA: TGTGCCAGCAGCAACCCAGGGCTAGTAAGGGGCTACACCTTC
CDR3 protein: CASSNPGLVRGYTF

J gene: TRBJ2-4
CDR3 length: 15
D gene: -
V gene: TRBV11-2
clone size: -
CDR3 DNA: TGTGCCAGCAGCCTCCGGACAATGACCCAAAACATTCAGTACTTC
CDR3 protein: CASSLRTMTQNIQYF

J gene: TRBJ2-3
CDR3 length: 16
D gene: TRBD2
V gene: TRBV7-6
clone size: -
CDR3 DNA: TGTGCCAGCAGCTTCGGACTAGCGGGGGGCACAGATACGCAGTATTTT
CDR3 protein: CASSFGLAGGTDTQYF

J gene: TRBJ1-1
CDR3 length: 16
D gene: -
V gene: TRBV4-3
clone size: once
CDR3 DNA: TGCGCCAGCAGCCAAGGGGATCAGGACAGTAGGACTGAAGCTTTCTTT
CDR3 protein: CASSQGDQDSRTEAFF

J gene: TRBJ2-1
CDR3 length: 12
D gene: -
V gene: TRBV5-1
clone size: few
CDR3 DNA: TGCGCCAGCAGCTCACGTGGAGAGGAGCAGTTCTTC
CDR3 protein: CASSSRGEEQFF

J gene: TRBJ2-7
CDR3 length: 11
D gene: -
V gene: TRBV28
clone size: -
CDR3 DNA: TGTGCCAGCACTAGCAACTACGAGCAGTACTTC
CDR3 protein: CASTSNYEQYF

J gene: TRBJ2-1
CDR3 length: 15
D gene: -
V gene: TRBV25-1
clone size: few
CDR3 DNA: TGTGCCAGCAGTGATGGTGGGACTCGCGGGAATGAGCAGTTCTTC
CDR3 protein: CASSDGGTRGNEQFF

J gene: TRBJ1-3
CDR3 length: 14
D gene: -
V gene: TRBV30
clone size: -
CDR3 DNA: TGTGCCTGGGTTGGGCCGCCTGGAGGAAACACCATATATTTT
CDR3 protein: CAWVGPPGGNTIYF

J gene: TRBJ2-7
CDR3 length: 13
D gene: TRBD2
V gene: TRBV5-1
clone size: -
CDR3 DNA: TGCGCCAGCAGTTCCCCCGGGGGGGACGAGCAGTACTTC
CDR3 protein: CASSSPGGDEQYF

J gene: TRBJ2-5
CDR3 length: 13
D gene: -
V gene: TRBV7-2
clone size: -
CDR3 DNA: TGTGCCAGCAGCTTTACCGAGTCCCAGACCCAGTACTTC
CDR3 protein: CASSFTESQTQYF

J gene: TRBJ2-7
CDR3 length: 12
D gene: -
V gene: TRBV6-5
clone size: -
CDR3 DNA: TGTGCCAGCAGTTCCCGGAGCAGCGAGCAGTACTTC
CDR3 protein: CASSSRSSEQYF

J gene: TRBJ2-1
CDR3 length: 16
D gene: TRBD2
V gene: TRBV7-9
clone size: -
CDR3 DNA: TGTGCCAGCAGCCCACGTTGGGACTATGCATACAATGAGCAGTTCTTC
CDR3 protein: CASSPRWDYAYNEQFF

J gene: TRBJ1-1
CDR3 length: 13
D gene: TRBD1
V gene: TRBV7-2
clone size: -
CDR3 DNA: TGTGCCAGCAGCGTACAGGGGGCCACTGAAGCTTTCTTT
CDR3 protein: CASSVQGATEAFF

J gene: TRBJ2-5
CDR3 length: 10
D gene: -
V gene: TRBV29-1
clone size: -
CDR3 DNA: TGCAGCGTCCTTGGAGGGACCCAGTACTTC
CDR3 protein: CSVLGGTQYF

J gene: TRBJ2-4
CDR3 length: 18
D gene: -
V gene: TRBV6-4
clone size: -
CDR3 DNA: TGTGCCAGCAGTGGGCGGACAAGGAGGGAGTTGTCCAAAAACATTCAGTACTTC
CDR3 protein: CASSGRTRRELSKNIQYF

J gene: TRBJ2-2
CDR3 length: 16
D gene: -
V gene: TRBV7-9
clone size: -
CDR3 DNA: TGTGCCAGCAGCCCAGATCCAGGGATTAACACCGGGGAGCTGTTTTTT
CDR3 protein: CASSPDPGINTGELFF

J gene: TRBJ2-7
CDR3 length: 15
D gene: TRBD2
V gene: TRBV7-8
clone size: -
CDR3 DNA: TGTGCCAGCAGCGGCAGGACTAGCGGTATCTACGAGCAGTACTTC
CDR3 protein: CASSGRTSGIYEQYF

J gene: TRBJ1-1
CDR3 length: 13
D gene: -
V gene: TRBV27
clone size: once
CDR3 DNA: TGTGCCAGCAGTTTAAGGTGGCTAACTGAAGCTTTCTTT
CDR3 protein: CASSLRWLTEAFF

J gene: TRBJ2-3
CDR3 length: 15
D gene: TRBD2
V gene: TRBV7-9
clone size: -
CDR3 DNA: TGTGCCAGCACCCCAACGGGCGGGAGTCGGGATACGCAGTATTTT
CDR3 protein: CASTPTGGSRDTQYF